This T cell receptor beta chain emerged from a study of blood T cells in healthy people across ages. The use of a sample-barcoded 5' primer and a J-beta primer mix characterized a second PCR of roughly 6 to 11 cycles. TCRdb called the 5' RACE reads again in MiXCR, with one record for every CDR3 protein. This table holds about 970,000 distinct CDR3 sequences, just over 50% found once. Trimming removed 0 bases at V and 6 bases at J, with 23 bases between. Germline CDR1 is SGHTA and CDR2 is FQGNSA. This CDR3 has 18 residues. This TCR was recovered from a woman aged 60-70 years in good health. This sequence joins TRBV7-2 and TRBJ1-2, with a weak D call TRBD1 (5 bases). The sequenced sample consisted of blood. The CDR3 protein is CASSLARSRSGGYNGYTF. The DNA for the CDR3 is TGTGCCAGCAGCTTAGCTCGGTCCCGAAGCGGGGGTTATAATGGCTACACCTTC.